This T cell receptor beta chain stems from a study of T cells in localized non-small cell lung cancer. Comments on this clone: Its antigen is unidentified.

The germline CDR1 and CDR2 sequences are SGHRS and YFSETQ. Trimming pared 0 bases from V and 11 bases from J, leaving 13 bases between. The CDR3 consists of 13 residues. Only in-frame clones appear in the TCRdb table, and some are missing; sequencing was by immunoSEQ multiplex PCR. Of 55,000 to 75,000 clones listed, 85% to 90% are singletons. Study findings and constraints: Highest T cell clonality was seen in uninvolved adjacent lung, surpassing that measured in tumor.

The sample here was peripheral blood, taken before any cancer treatment. This TCR came from a male donor at least 60 years old with stage III squamous cell lung carcinoma. The gene calls are TRBV5-1 and TRBJ2-3; D is perhaps TRBD1 (6 bases). The CDR3 DNA reads TGCGCCAGCAGCTTGGACCGACAGGCGGAGCAGTATTTT. Residues: CASSLDRQAEQYF.